Listed below are T cell receptor beta chains from one sample, sequenced in a study of early T cells in non-severe SARS-CoV-2 infection. TCRdb ran MiXCR on the 5' RACE reads and lists one entry per CDR3 protein. The repertoire has 70,000 to 90,000 distinct CDR3 sequences, 15% of them found once; the top ten carry 5.5%. The sequenced sample consisted of whole blood. The receptor source for this set is an adult who was a healthcare worker with PCR-confirmed SARS-CoV-2 infection or an uninfected control (not recorded which). The CDR3 runs from the conserved cysteine through the conserved F or W. Fields, in order: J gene, V gene, clone size, D gene, CDR3 protein, CDR3 DNA. D genes are given only for firm matches. Part of the rows lack a size; the others show once, few, many or a class for expanded clones.

TRBJ2-7 TRBV12-3/TRBV12-4 few . CASSSGPEQYF TGTGCCAGCAGTTCAGGTCCCGAGCAGTACTTC
TRBJ2-7 TRBV28 . . CASSYPESPYEQYF TGTGCCAGCAGTTATCCAGAATCCCCCTACGAGCAGTACTTC
TRBJ2-7 TRBV4-1 . TRBD2 CASSQGPGLGNEQYF TGCGCCAGCAGCCAAGGGCCGGGACTAGGCAACGAGCAGTACTTC
TRBJ2-3 TRBV28 . TRBD2 CASSLFAGGLDTQYF TGTGCCAGCAGTTTATTTGCGGGAGGGCTTGATACGCAGTATTTT
TRBJ2-3 TRBV4-1 . TRBD2 CASSQEQPLAGLIRPTDTQYF TGCGCCAGCAGCCAAGAACAACCACTAGCGGGTTTGATCAGGCCCACAGATACGCAGTATTTT
TRBJ2-5 TRBV5-1 few TRBD2 CASSLVLGPGGTQYF TGCGCCAGCAGCTTGGTTTTGGGGCCGGGGGGGACCCAGTACTTC
TRBJ2-5 TRBV6-1 . . CAILGGGETQYF TGTGCCATCTTGGGGGGTGGAGAGACCCAGTACTTC
TRBJ2-1 TRBV11-2 . TRBD2 CASSTRSGGSYNEQFF TGTGCCAGCAGCACACGTAGCGGGGGCTCCTACAATGAGCAGTTCTTC
TRBJ2-1 TRBV7-6 few . CASSLGFPERAEQFF TGTGCCAGCAGCTTAGGGTTTCCTGAGCGCGCTGAGCAGTTCTTC
TRBJ2-5 TRBV6-2/TRBV6-3 . TRBD2 CASSLTGGGETQYF TGTGCCAGCAGTTTGACGGGAGGAGGAGAGACCCAGTACTTC
TRBJ1-2 TRBV19 . TRBD1 CASSTDRGLYGYTF TGTGCCAGTAGCACGGACAGGGGGCTATATGGCTACACCTTC
TRBJ1-1 TRBV27 . . CASSFSGHIDLNTEAFF TGTGCCAGCAGTTTTTCGGGACACATCGATTTGAACACTGAAGCTTTCTTT
TRBJ2-1 TRBV6-2/TRBV6-3 . TRBD1 CASSTPAGTGYNEQFF TGTGCCAGCAGCACTCCCGCCGGGACAGGGTACAATGAGCAGTTCTTC
TRBJ2-6 TRBV19 few . CASSTFPISSGANVLTF TGTGCCAGTAGTACCTTCCCCATAAGTTCTGGGGCCAACGTCCTGACTTTC
TRBJ1-2 TRBV15 few . CATSPPGKANYGYTF TGTGCCACCAGCCCTCCAGGAAAAGCTAACTATGGCTACACCTTC
TRBJ1-4 TRBV28 few TRBD1 CASSPSDRLNEKLFF TGTGCCAGCAGTCCCTCGGACAGGTTAAATGAAAAACTGTTTTTT
TRBJ2-2 TRBV10-3 few . CAISETESGELFF TGTGCCATCAGTGAGACGGAAAGCGGGGAGCTGTTTTTT
TRBJ1-4 TRBV28 . . CASLKWGTNEKLFF TGTGCCAGCCTCAAATGGGGAACTAATGAAAAACTGTTTTTT
TRBJ2-7 TRBV11-2 . TRBD2 CASSLALTSGSYEQYF TGTGCCAGCAGCCTCGCCCTGACTAGCGGGTCCTACGAGCAGTACTTC
TRBJ2-1 TRBV7-8 few . CASSLSRGFYEQFF TGTGCCAGCAGCTTATCACGCGGCTTCTATGAGCAGTTCTTC
TRBJ1-2 TRBV12-3/TRBV12-4 . . CASSLYDSFTF TGTGCCAGCAGTTTATATGACAGTTTTACCTTC
TRBJ2-3 TRBV27 . TRBD2 CASRTEPGLAGGSTDTQYF TGTGCCAGCAGAACAGAACCGGGACTAGCGGGAGGATCCACAGATACGCAGTATTTT
TRBJ2-7 TRBV28 . TRBD2 CASSLWSTSGTEQYF TGTGCCAGCAGTTTATGGTCAACTAGCGGGACCGAGCAGTACTTC
TRBJ2-7 TRBV20-1 few . CSATPGPSYEQYF TGCAGTGCTACACCCGGCCCCTCCTACGAGCAGTACTTC
TRBJ2-7 TRBV4-1 few . CASSQGTPSYEQYF TGCGCCAGCAGCCAAGGGACGCCCTCCTACGAGCAGTACTTC
TRBJ1-3 TRBV13 many . CASSPQGLAGNTIYF TGTGCCAGCAGCCCTCAGGGTCTGGCTGGAAACACCATATATTTT